This TCR beta chain was sequenced for a study of T cells in Graves' hyperthyroidism and ophthalmopathy. The CDR3 extends over 14 amino acids. Germline assignment: CDR1 SGHTA and CDR2 FQGNSA. J was trimmed by 6 bases and V by 1 base; bases with no gene match: 4. Those patients with uncontrolled infection, other autoimmune disease, pregnancy or lactation were excluded. Diagnosis relied on clinical symptoms, serum thyroxine and TRAb, thyroid ultrasound and orbital computed tomography. In the case of this clonotype: What it recognizes is unknown.

From RNA transcripts, TCR beta CDR3 regions were amplified. HTBI primers were employed in a first-round RT-PCR of the TCR CDR3. TCRdb re-analysed the multiplex PCR reads in MiXCR, keeping a single row per CDR3 protein. Among more than 500,000 distinct CDR3 sequences, roughly 46% were seen once, and the ten largest hold around 17%. Study results and limitations: Most expanded thyroid clonotypes above 0.001 recurred in blood. The model's output predicted ophthalmopathy at a median of approximately 6.5 months prior to onset.

J is TRBJ2-7 and V is TRBV7-2, with 9 bases lining up with TRBD1. The receptor was isolated from an adult woman with Graves' disease, either hyperthyroidism or ophthalmopathy (not recorded which). The sample was peripheral blood or thyroid tissue (not recorded which). CDR3 in amino acids: CASSLERTGAEQYF. The CDR3, as DNA: TGTGCCAGCAGCTTAGAAAGGACAGGGGCCGAGCAGTACTTC.